The T cell receptor (beta chain) under discussion was sequenced for a study of blood T cell repertoires in COVID-19. Background on the study: The United States, Italy and Spain supplied acute and convalescent COVID-19 samples. Nucleic acid was either cDNA or gDNA, and it came from T cells, B-cell-depleted T cells, or PBMCs.

Germline V gene data show CDR1 as MDHEN and CDR2 as SYDVKM. Between the trimmed V and J ends, which lost 3 bases and 4 bases, there was a span of 12 bases. The CDR3 has 14 residues. Method: immunoSEQ multiplex PCR; TCRdb's copy keeps in-frame clones and lacks some. The sample shows approximately 170,000 clones, roughly 84% of them seen only once. The source of this sequence is a woman older than 75 with active or convalescent COVID-19. The chain employs TRBV28 and TRBJ1-1; D not resolved. What was sequenced was peripheral blood. The CDR3 reads CASSFWQVRTEAFF. In DNA form, the CDR3 reads TGTGCCAGCAGTTTTTGGCAGGTTCGCACTGAAGCTTTCTTT.